The 26 T cell receptor beta chains in this list originate from one sample, sequenced in a study of low-dose radiotherapy and immunotherapy resistance in tumors. Described time point: after trial treatment. This sample's treatment: LDRT plus nivolumab, ipilimumab, low-dose cyclophosphamide and aspirin (RACIN trial). First-strand cDNA used TRAV- and TRBV-specific primers, covering alpha and beta chains. TCRs were put through 20 PCR cycles of amplification with Phusion. A constant-region primer and the V-primer adapter served as the primer pair. TCRdb passed the reads through MiXCR, listing each CDR3 protein once. The data hold tens of thousands of distinct CDR3 sequences, with 20% to 25% observed a single time. Sequenced here: PBMCs, sampled after low-dose radiotherapy plus immunotherapy. The origin of the receptors is a female donor with ovarian cancer.

This clonotype has a count of ten or more. The chain has TRBV6-2 or TRBV6-3 and TRBJ2-2; D is perhaps TRBD1 or TRBD2 (5 bases each). The CDR3 sequence is 16 residues long. Per the germline V gene, CDR1 is MNHEY and CDR2 is SVGEGT. Trimming shortened V by 3 bases and J by 5 bases, and 16 bases separated the two germline ends. CDR3 in amino acids: CASSYRGPVGTGELFF. CDR3 nucleotide sequence: TGTGCCAGCAGTTATAGGGGACCTGTGGGAACCGGGGAGCTGTTTTTT.

This clonotype was recorded many times. V usage is TRBV2 and J usage is TRBJ2-2; 9 nucleotides match TRBD2. The length of the CDR3 is 19 residues. Germline V CDR1 and CDR2: SNHLY, FYNNEI. V gave up 2 bases and J gave up 0 bases; unmatched junction bases: 10. This CDR3 reads CASSEPLGGGAPNTGELFF. Written as DNA, the CDR3 is TGTGCCAGCAGTGAACCGCTTGGCGGGGGGGCCCCGAACACCGGGGAGCTGTTTTTT.

The chain uses TRBV20-1 and TRBJ1-1; TRBD1 matches 8 bases. Trimming cost V 4 bases and J 5 bases; bases outside gene matches: 12. This CDR3 has 15 residues. Germline V gene sequence: CDR1 DFQATT, CDR2 SNEGSKA (reference sequence). The CDR3 DNA is TGCAGTGCTAAATCGGACAGGGAGGAGATGACTGAAGCTTTCTTT. Protein sequence: CSAKSDREEMTEAFF.

This chain uses TRBV30 with TRBJ1-4; D gene uncertain. Germline V gives CDR1 GTSNPN, CDR2 SVGIG (reference sequence). The CDR3 extends over 14 amino acids. The ends were cut back, 0 bases at V and 0 bases at J, with 5 bases in the middle. The CDR3 here is CAWSVSATNEKLFF. The CDR3 DNA sequence: TGTGCCTGGAGTGTAAGCGCAACTAATGAAAAACTGTTTTTT.

This clonotype has ten or more counts. This chain joins TRBV5-1 and TRBJ2-3; a weak D match, TRBD2 (6 bases). From germline, CDR1 is SGHRS and CDR2 YFSETQ. This CDR3 region has 15 residues. With 0 bases removed from V and 0 bases from J, the gap between germline ends came to 8 bases. The DNA of the CDR3 is TGCGCCAGCAGCTTGGCGGCGGGGAGCACAGATACGCAGTATTTT. Its protein product is CASSLAAGSTDTQYF.

This clonotype was seen many times. CDR3 DNA sequence: TGTGCCAGCAATTCGGGCACTGAAGCTTTCTTT. Translating gives CASNSGTEAFF. The chain links TRBV28 to TRBJ1-1; D gene uncertain. From germline, CDR1 is MDHEN and CDR2 SYDVKM. This CDR3 contains 11 residues. V was clipped by 7 bases and J by 4 bases, with 7 bases between them.

This clonotype was seen repeatedly, ten times or more. V usage is TRBV30 and J usage is TRBJ2-1; D gene uncertain. Germline values: CDR1 GTSNPN, CDR2 SVGIG (reference sequence). The CDR3 sequence is 15 residues long. Trimming took 1 base from V and 4 from J, leaving 14 bases between them. CDR3 sequence (DNA): TGTGCCTGGAGTGGGGCAGAACTACTGTACAATGAGCAGTTCTTC. It codes for CAWSGAELLYNEQFF.

This clonotype was picked up many times. The chain joins TRBV19 to TRBJ1-6, with TRBD1 identical over 8 bases. V shed 5 bases, J shed 6 bases, and the junction held 3 bases outside the gene matches. The CDR3 has 14 amino acids. Per germline, CDR1 LNHDA and CDR2 SQIVND (reference sequence). The CDR3 nucleotides are TGTGCCAGTAGTTTTGACAGGGGTAATTCACCCCTCCACTTT. This codes for CASSFDRGNSPLHF.

This clonotype was seen ten or more times. The rearrangement joins TRBV12-3 or TRBV12-4 to TRBJ2-3, with TRBD2 matching over 12 bases. The CDR3 is made up of 15 amino acids. After removal of 6 bases from V and 2 bases from J, the junction contained 3 bases not matched to a gene. The CDR3 DNA follows: TGTGCCAGCAGACTAGCGGGGGGACCCACAGATACGCAGTATTTT. Residues: CASRLAGGPTDTQYF.

The table lists this clonotype with a few counts. A far larger clone is off by one base, so a read error is likely. V is TRBV6-1 and J is TRBJ2-5; 7 bases line up with TRBD1. There are 13 residues in the CDR3. Germline CDR1 and CDR2: MNHNS and SASEGT. The CDR3 region is CASSRDRDSGRSF. CDR3 bases: TGTGCCAGCAGTAGAGACCGGGACAGTGGCCGAAGTTTC.

This clonotype has ten or more counts. This rearrangement joins TRBV7-8 to TRBJ2-3; perhaps TRBD1 as D (6 bases). The germline V gene has CDR1 SGHVS and CDR2 FQNEAQ. CDR3 length equals 17 residues. Deletions cut 4 bases from V and 1 base from J, with 18 bases between. CDR3 nucleotide sequence: TGTGCCAGCAGCTCCACTCTCAGGGGCGGCGGCACAGATACGCAGTATTTT. This gives the protein CASSSTLRGGGTDTQYF.

Concerning this clonotype itself: A single base is all that separates this from a far larger clone, so a read error is likely. V usage is TRBV5-4 and J usage is TRBJ1-5, with D unclear. CDR1 is SGHNT and CDR2 is YYREEE in the germline V gene (reference sequence). The CDR3 totals 15 residues. Trimming shortened V by 5 bases and J by 1 base, and 13 bases separated the two germline ends. DNA for the CDR3: TGTGCCAGCAGTGCGGGTCCGGTAAGCAATCAGCCCCAGCATTTT. This gives the protein CASSAGPVSNQPQHF.

This clonotype was seen ten or more times. The chain combines TRBV7-3 with TRBJ1-1, with D hard to call. Germline CDR1 SGHTA, CDR2 FQGTGA. The CDR3 loop spans 14 amino acids. The V gene lost 2 bases and the J gene lost 0 bases, with 7 bases spanning the gap. The CDR3 sequence is CASSLEQMNTEAFF. The CDR3 nucleotides are TGTGCCAGCAGCTTAGAGCAGATGAACACTGAAGCTTTCTTT.

This clonotype was found once. It differs at one base from a far larger clone, so likely a read error. The chain uses TRBV13 and TRBJ1-4, with TRBD1 matching 7 bases. CDR3 size: 17 residues. J was trimmed by 7 bases and V by 6 bases; bases with no gene match: 17. CDR1 and CDR2 from the germline V gene are PRHDT and FYEKMQ (reference sequence). CDR3 region: CASRLDPDRSEVEKLFF. CDR3 bases: TGTGCCAGCAGACTCGACCCGGACAGGTCTGAGGTTGAAAAACTGTTTTTT.

This clonotype was picked up many times. The CDR3 bases are TGTGCCAGCAGCTTCAAGGGGAGTGACTACGAGCAGTACTTC. Its translation is CASSFKGSDYEQYF. The rearrangement uses TRBV7-9 and TRBJ2-7, with D perhaps TRBD1 or TRBD2 (5 bases each). V gave up 3 bases and J gave up 3 bases, with 12 bases separating them. This CDR3 has 14 amino acids. CDR1 is SEHNR and CDR2 is FQNEAQ in the germline V gene (reference sequence).

This clonotype was recorded many times. The V call is TRBV20-1, the J call TRBJ2-5, with D uncertain. Germline V lookup: CDR1 DFQATT, CDR2 SNEGSKA (reference sequence). V was clipped by 6 bases and J by 2 bases, with 16 bases between them. The CDR3 is 14 amino acids. CDR3 region: CSAPFGVEQETQYF. Here the CDR3 DNA reads TGCAGTGCCCCCTTTGGGGTGGAGCAAGAGACCCAGTACTTC.

This clonotype was seen ten or more times. One junction end disagrees with the germline gene, perhaps due to a read error. The genes are TRBV14 and TRBJ1-5, with D maybe TRBD1 (5 bases). This CDR3 contains 13 residues. Germline CDR1 reads SGHDN; CDR2 reads FVKESK. The chain's CDR3 is CASSKDRAQPQHF. As DNA, the CDR3 is TGTGCCAGCAGCAAAGACAGAGCTCAGCCCCAGCATTTT.

The rearrangement joins TRBV12-3 or TRBV12-4 to TRBJ2-7, with no clear D. CDR3 length equals 12 residues. V was pared by 6 bases and J by 0 bases, with 6 bases between. The CDR3 protein is CASSYNSYEQYF. Here the CDR3 DNA reads TGTGCCAGCAGCTACAACTCCTACGAGCAGTACTTC.

This clonotype was counted ten times or more. The chain uses TRBV19 and TRBJ1-4; TRBD1 matches 10 bases. Trimming removed 10 bases from V and 5 bases from J; junction bases left unmatched: 4. The germline gives CDR1 LNHDA, CDR2 SQIVND (reference sequence). The CDR3 length is 13 residues. In DNA form, the CDR3 reads TGTGCCACGGGGACAGGGGCGAATGAAAAACTGTTTTTT. This gives the protein CATGTGANEKLFF.

The chain is built from TRBV5-1 and TRBJ1-1, with a weak D call TRBD1 (5 bases). CDR3 length: 14 amino acids. Germline V lookup: CDR1 SGHRS, CDR2 YFSETQ. The ends were cut back, 4 bases at V and 5 bases at J, with 15 bases in the middle. The CDR3 DNA is TGCGCCAGCAGCCTAACTTGGGGGGGTACTGAAGCTTTCTTT. This sequence encodes CASSLTWGGTEAFF.

The sample holds a few counts of this clonotype. The chain has TRBV18 and TRBJ1-1; D is perhaps TRBD1 (5 bases). Per germline, CDR1 KGHSH and CDR2 LQKENI. V lost 0 bases to trimming and J lost 3 bases, with 14 bases between them. The CDR3 loop spans 16 amino acids. The CDR3 region has the DNA TGTGCCAGCTCACCACCCTGGGGGAGAGGGGACACTGAAGCTTTCTTT. Translating it yields CASSPPWGRGDTEAFF.

This clonotype was seen ten or more times. The CDR3 coding sequence is TGTGCCAGCAGTGAAGACAGGGGTCGGCAGCCCCAGCATTTT. Translating it yields CASSEDRGRQPQHF. This chain connects TRBV6-1 to TRBJ1-5, with 7 nucleotides matching TRBD1. Germline loops: CDR1 MNHNS, CDR2 SASEGT. The CDR3 contains 14 residues. Germline trimming cut 1 base from V and 7 bases from J; bases unmatched to any gene: 4.

This clonotype came up many times. The chain carries TRBV5-1 and TRBJ1-3; possible D gene TRBD1, 5 bases. Trimming left V 3 bases short and J 3 bases short, with 10 bases between. This CDR3 has 14 residues. Per germline, CDR1 SGHRS and CDR2 YFSETQ. The CDR3 DNA reads TGCGCCAGCAGCTCCTCAGGGAGTGGAAACACCATATATTTT. Amino acids: CASSSSGSGNTIYF.

This clonotype was detected ten times or more. The rearrangement uses TRBV4-3 and TRBJ1-2, with a tentative D call TRBD1 (5 bases). Germline loops: CDR1 LGHNA, CDR2 YSLEER. Trimming pared 3 bases from V and 5 bases from J, leaving 16 bases between. The CDR3 runs 15 residues. The CDR3 DNA reads TGCGCCAGCAGCCAGTCCAGGGAGGCGGGGTATGGCTACACCTTC. Protein sequence: CASSQSREAGYGYTF.

This clonotype was recorded at least ten times. This chain connects TRBV5-1 to TRBJ1-5; possibly TRBD1 for D (6 bases). The CDR3 sequence is 15 residues long. Germline lookup yields CDR1 SGHRS and CDR2 YFSETQ. Trimming took off 4 bases at V and 2 bases at J, with 13 bases between the two ends. CDR3 bases: TGCGCCAGCAGCCCGGGGGCAGATGGCAATCAGCCCCAGCATTTT. This translates into CASSPGADGNQPQHF.

The table lists this clonotype with many counts. This chain uses TRBV11-3 with TRBJ2-5; maybe TRBD1 (6 bases). The V gene lost 8 bases and the J gene lost 2 bases, with 18 bases spanning the gap. Germline V gene data show CDR1 as SGHNT and CDR2 as YENEEA. This CDR3 spans 15 amino acids. CDR3 residues: CASSPRQGPQETQYF. DNA for the CDR3: TGTGCCAGCTCACCACGTCAGGGGCCTCAAGAGACCCAGTACTTC.